This TCR beta chain emerged from a study of cytomegalovirus exposure and HLA in healthy donors. General study findings and limits: V- and J-gene trimming in TCR beta was tied to a missense DCLRE1C variant by an analysis performed later. The HLA-A and HLA-B alleles of most subjects were reportedly predicted accurately from TCR beta sequences. A few CMV-associated chains were confirmed in vitro to be specific for CMV antigens. A prior analysis recorded that most TCR beta V segments were productive about 87% or about 30% of the time.

The PCR used 60 Vbeta and 13 Jbeta primers. TCRdb keeps only in-frame clones here, not all; method: immunoSEQ multiplex PCR. Among 120,000 or so clones listed, roughly 85% were seen once. Concerning this clone itself: The antigen is unknown.

The V gene's germline CDR1 is ENHRY and CDR2 SYGVKD. This CDR3 spans 16 amino acids. V lost 3 bases, J lost 4 bases, and 15 bases lay in between. V is TRBV10-3 and J is TRBJ2-2, with D perhaps matching TRBD1 (6 bases). This receptor was taken from a middle-aged woman in good health and CMV-seropositive. The source material was PBMCs. CDR3 in amino acids: CAISDGGSMATGELFF. For the CDR3, the DNA is TGTGCCATCAGTGATGGGGGCAGTATGGCCACCGGGGAGCTGTTTTTT.